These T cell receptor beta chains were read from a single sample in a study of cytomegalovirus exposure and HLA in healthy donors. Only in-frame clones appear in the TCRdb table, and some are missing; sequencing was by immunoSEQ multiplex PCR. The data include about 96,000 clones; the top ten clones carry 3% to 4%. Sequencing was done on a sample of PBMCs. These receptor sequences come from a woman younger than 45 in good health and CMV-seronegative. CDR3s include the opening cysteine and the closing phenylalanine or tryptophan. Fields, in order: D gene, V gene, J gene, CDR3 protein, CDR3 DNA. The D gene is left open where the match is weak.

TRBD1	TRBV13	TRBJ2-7	CASSSPGTGRYEQYF	TGTGCCAGCAGCTCCCCCGGGACAGGCAGGTACGAGCAGTACTTC
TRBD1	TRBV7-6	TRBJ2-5	CASSRGQGQETQYF	TGTGCCAGCAGCCGGGGACAGGGGCAAGAGACCCAGTACTTC
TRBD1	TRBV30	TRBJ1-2	CAWSGQGYGYTF	TGTGCCTGGAGTGGACAGGGCTATGGCTACACCTTC
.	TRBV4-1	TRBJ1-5	CASSQGGLRSGINQPQHF	TGCGCCAGCAGCCAAGGTGGGTTACGTTCAGGGATCAATCAGCCCCAGCATTTT
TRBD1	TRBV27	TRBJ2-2	CASSLIQGVRTGELFF	TGTGCCAGCAGTTTAATCCAGGGGGTGAGAACCGGGGAGCTGTTTTTT
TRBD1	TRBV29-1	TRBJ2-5	CSVDRGQETQYF	TGCAGCGTAGACAGGGGCCAAGAGACCCAGTACTTC
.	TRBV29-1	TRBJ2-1	CSVGSHSYNEQFF	TGCAGCGTTGGTAGCCACTCCTACAATGAGCAGTTCTTC
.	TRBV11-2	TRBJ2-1	CASSPIRTRSYNEQFF	TGTGCCAGCAGCCCGATACGGACTCGTTCCTACAATGAGCAGTTCTTC
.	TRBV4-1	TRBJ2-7	CASSQGLGGASYEQYF	TGCGCCAGCAGCCAAGGATTGGGAGGCGCTTCCTACGAGCAGTACTTC
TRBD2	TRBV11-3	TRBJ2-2	CASSRIAGVTGELFF	TGTGCCAGCAGCCGAATAGCGGGAGTCACCGGGGAGCTGTTTTTT
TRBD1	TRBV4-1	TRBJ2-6	CASSQDWTGRDGANVLTF	TGCGCCAGCAGCCAAGACTGGACAGGCCGAGACGGGGCCAACGTCCTGACTTTC
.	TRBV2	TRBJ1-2	CASIPEPGKSYGYTF	TGTGCCAGCATCCCCGAGCCAGGGAAGAGTTATGGCTACACCTTC
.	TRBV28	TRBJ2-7	CASSLRGQNYEQYF	TGTGCCAGCAGTTTGCGGGGACAGAACTACGAGCAGTACTTC
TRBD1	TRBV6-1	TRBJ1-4	CASSEGQYNEKLFF	TGTGCCAGCAGTGAGGGACAGTATAATGAAAAACTGTTTTTT
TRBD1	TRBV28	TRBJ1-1	CASSLWVVPQGASEAFF	TGTGCCAGCAGTTTATGGGTGGTACCCCAGGGGGCCTCTGAAGCTTTCTTT
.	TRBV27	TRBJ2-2	CTSRQRGGLFF	TGTACCAGCAGACAAAGAGGGGGGCTGTTTTTT
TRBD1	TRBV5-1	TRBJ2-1	CASSFPGTGDPNEQFF	TGCGCCAGCAGCTTCCCCGGGACAGGGGACCCCAATGAGCAGTTCTTC
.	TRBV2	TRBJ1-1	CASKEWAGENTEAFF	TGTGCCAGCAAAGAATGGGCCGGGGAGAACACTGAAGCTTTCTTT
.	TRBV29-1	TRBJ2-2	CSVGGAGELFF	TGCAGCGTTGGAGGAGCCGGGGAGCTGTTTTTT
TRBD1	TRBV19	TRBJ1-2	CASSISSGTGALGYTF	TGTGCCAGTAGTATTAGTAGCGGGACAGGGGCCCTTGGCTACACCTTC
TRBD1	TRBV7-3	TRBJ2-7	CASSLGTEYEQYF	TGTGCCAGCAGCTTAGGGACAGAGTACGAGCAGTACTTC
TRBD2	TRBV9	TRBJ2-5	CASSTAPGLAGRGETQYF	TGTGCCAGCAGCACGGCCCCGGGACTAGCGGGGAGGGGAGAGACCCAGTACTTC
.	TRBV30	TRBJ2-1	CAWRPLRGRHNEQFF	TGTGCCTGGCGACCTCTTAGGGGGAGACACAATGAGCAGTTCTTC
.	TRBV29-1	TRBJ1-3	CSVLQDRYSGNTIYF	TGCAGCGTCTTACAGGACCGTTACTCTGGAAACACCATATATTTT
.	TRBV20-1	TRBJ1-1	CSARPSFF	TGCAGTGCTAGACCGTCTTTCTTT
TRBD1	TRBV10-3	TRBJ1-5	CAISQQGGYSNQPQHF	TGTGCCATCAGCCAACAGGGGGGCTATAGCAATCAGCCCCAGCATTTT
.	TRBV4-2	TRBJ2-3	CASSQDNAGLTDTQYF	TGTGCCAGCAGCCAAGATAATGCGGGACTCACAGATACGCAGTATTTT
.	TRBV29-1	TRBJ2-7	CSVGVRAGYEQYF	TGCAGCGTAGGAGTGAGGGCAGGCTACGAGCAGTACTTC
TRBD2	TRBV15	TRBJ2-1	CATSRTSGAYNEQFF	TGTGCCACCAGCAGGACTAGCGGAGCCTACAATGAGCAGTTCTTC
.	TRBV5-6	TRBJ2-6	CASSLLTALNLLTF	TGTGCCAGCAGCTTGCTAACAGCCCTCAACCTACTGACTTTC
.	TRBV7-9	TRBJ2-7	CASSPKQGSISEQYF	TGTGCCAGCAGCCCGAAACAGGGATCCATTAGCGAGCAGTACTTC
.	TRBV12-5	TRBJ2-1	CASGFSVYNEQFF	TGTGCTAGTGGTTTTTCGGTATACAATGAGCAGTTCTTC
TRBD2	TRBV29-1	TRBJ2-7	CSVESLSGEPYEQYF	TGCAGCGTTGAATCCCTGAGCGGGGAACCCTACGAGCAGTACTTC
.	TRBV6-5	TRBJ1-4	CASRLEYATNEKLFF	TGTGCCAGCAGATTGGAGTACGCAACTAATGAAAAACTGTTTTTT
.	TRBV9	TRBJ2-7	CASSVVPGIVYEQYF	TGTGCCAGCAGCGTAGTCCCGGGGATAGTCTACGAGCAGTACTTC
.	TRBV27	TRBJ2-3	CASRLFGGVPDTQYF	TGTGCCAGCAGACTATTCGGGGGTGTCCCTGATACGCAGTATTTT
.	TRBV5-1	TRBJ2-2	CASSLVVSGNTGELFF	TGCGCCAGCAGCTTGGTGGTGTCAGGGAACACCGGGGAGCTGTTTTTT
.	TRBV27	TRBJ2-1	CASSLGASGYNEQFF	TGTGCCAGCAGTCTGGGGGCTAGCGGATACAATGAGCAGTTCTTC
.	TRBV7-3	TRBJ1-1	CASSLEAADTEAFF	TGTGCCAGCAGCTTAGAGGCAGCCGACACTGAAGCTTTCTTT
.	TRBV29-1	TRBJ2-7	CSVLIPYYEQYF	TGCAGCGTCCTCATCCCCTACTACGAGCAGTACTTC
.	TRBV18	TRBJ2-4	CASSPSVAGENIQYF	TGTGCCAGCTCACCATCCGTCGCAGGGGAAAACATTCAGTACTTC
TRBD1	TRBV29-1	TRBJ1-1	CSVRTGGETEAFF	TGCAGCGTAAGGACAGGAGGGGAGACTGAAGCTTTCTTT
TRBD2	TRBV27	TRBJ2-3	CASSLIKREGRTDTQYF	TGTGCCAGCAGTTTAATTAAGCGGGAGGGACGCACAGATACGCAGTATTTT
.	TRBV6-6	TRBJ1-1	CASRSGNTEAFF	TGTGCCAGCAGATCAGGGAACACTGAAGCTTTCTTT
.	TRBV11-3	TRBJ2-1	CASSLDQLPSYNEQFF	TGTGCCAGCAGCTTAGATCAACTACCTTCCTACAATGAGCAGTTCTTC
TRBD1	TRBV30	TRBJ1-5	CAYRQGHNQPQHF	TGTGCCTATAGACAGGGCCACAATCAGCCCCAGCATTTT